The 32 T cell receptor beta chains in this list originate from one sample, sequenced in a study of control samples from healthy donors and cancer patients. Generated by immunoSEQ multiplex PCR, the TCRdb table keeps only in-frame clones and is missing some. The repertoire has roughly 70,000 clones, 94% of them found once; the top ten carry approximately 3%. The sample taken for sequencing was blood. The origin of the receptors is a woman aged 30 to 39 in good health.

The chain combines TRBV12-3 or TRBV12-4 with TRBJ1-1, with a possible D match to TRBD1 (5 bases). The germline V and J ends were trimmed by 6 bases and 1 base, with 9 bases remaining between them. This CDR3 contains 13 residues. The CDR3 DNA reads TGTGCCAGCAGCAGGCAGGGGAACACTGAAGCTTTCTTT. This translates into CASSRQGNTEAFF.

The rearrangement links TRBV20-1 to TRBJ2-3; D is ambiguous. The length of the CDR3 is 11 residues. V dropped 6 bases and J dropped 4 bases, with 8 bases sitting between them. Germline-derived CDR1 and CDR2 are DFQATT and SNEGSKA (reference sequence). The CDR3 protein is CSAADPDTQYF. Written as DNA, the CDR3 is TGCAGTGCCGCAGACCCAGATACGCAGTATTTT.

This rearrangement joins TRBV30 to TRBJ1-2; no clear D gene. Germline V gives CDR1 GTSNPN, CDR2 SVGIG (reference sequence). Trimming removed 8 bases at V and 1 base at J, with 8 bases between. The CDR3 is 11 residues long. CDR3 DNA sequence: TGTGCCCAGCGGGTTAACTATGGCTACACCTTC. The encoded protein is CAQRVNYGYTF. The whole variable domain, remainder taken from reference TRBV30 and TRBJ1-2, is SQTIHQWPATLVQPVGSPLSLECTVEGTSNPNLYWYRQAAGRGLQLLFYSVGIGQISSEVPQNLSASRPQDRQFILSSKKLLLSDSGFYLCAQRVNYGYTFGSGTRLTVV.

The genes are TRBV4-1 and TRBJ1-2, with a tentative D call TRBD1 (6 bases). The CDR3 is 14 amino acids. CDR1 MGHRA and CDR2 YSYEKL come from the germline V gene. V was shortened by 1 base and J by 3 bases, with 9 bases between the two germline ends. The CDR3 nucleotides read TGCGCCAGCAGCCAAGGATGGACAGACTATGGCTACACCTTC. It is translated as CASSQGWTDYGYTF.

The rearrangement joins TRBV5-1 to TRBJ1-2, with D possibly matching TRBD1 (6 bases). Germline V gives CDR1 SGHRS, CDR2 YFSETQ. The CDR3 is made up of 15 amino acids. V was clipped by 0 bases and J by 1 base, with 10 bases between them. The CDR3 DNA reads as TGCGCCAGCAGCTTGGGACAGGTGGTTAACTATGGCTACACCTTC. This translates into CASSLGQVVNYGYTF.

V usage is TRBV6-5 and J usage is TRBJ1-2; 10 bases align to TRBD1. Germline lookup yields CDR1 MNHEY and CDR2 SVGAGI. J was trimmed by 8 bases and V by 6 bases; bases with no gene match: 6. The CDR3 totals 13 residues. CDR3 loop: CASRRQGATGYTF. The CDR3 DNA follows: TGTGCCAGCAGACGACAGGGGGCGACCGGCTACACCTTC.

The chain is built from TRBV27 and TRBJ2-3, with 9 bases aligning to TRBD1. V gave up 4 bases and J gave up 2 bases; unmatched junction bases: 7. The CDR3 runs 16 residues. Germline V gene lookup returns CDR1 MNHEY and CDR2 SMNVEV (reference sequence). The CDR3 DNA reads as TGTGCCAGCAGTTCGCCGGGACAGGGTTTCACAGATACGCAGTATTTT. Its translation is CASSSPGQGFTDTQYF.

This chain uses TRBV9 with TRBJ2-3; maybe TRBD2 (5 bases). The V end was cut by 4 bases, the J end by 6 bases, with 21 bases between. The CDR3 is made up of 16 amino acids. From germline, CDR1 is SGDLS and CDR2 YYNGEE. In nucleotides, the CDR3 is TGTGCCAGCAGCCCCAAAGCGGTGACCCTTCCCGATACGCAGTATTTT. Protein product: CASSPKAVTLPDTQYF.

The rearrangement uses TRBV25-1 and TRBJ1-1, with TRBD1 identical over 8 bases. Germline trimming cut 6 bases from V and 8 bases from J; bases unmatched to any gene: 11. This CDR3 comprises 14 residues. CDR1 MGHDK and CDR2 SYGVNS come from the germline V gene. The CDR3 region is CASRSTKRTGEAFF. As DNA, the CDR3 is TGTGCCAGCAGATCAACAAAAAGGACAGGGGAAGCTTTCTTT.

V gene TRBV7-8 combines with J gene TRBJ2-2, with D tentatively TRBD2 (5 bases). Germline lookup yields CDR1 SGHVS and CDR2 FQNEAQ. CDR3 length equals 15 residues. The V and J ends lost 6 bases and 3 bases respectively, with 14 bases between them. The CDR3 region has the DNA TGTGCCAGCAGGCCCCCACGGGGTGACACCGGGGAGCTGTTTTTT. Encoded protein: CASRPPRGDTGELFF.

The chain couples TRBV28 to TRBJ1-5, with D perhaps TRBD1 (5 bases). Trimming took 5 bases from V and 0 from J, leaving 8 bases between them. There are 14 residues in the CDR3. CDR1 is MDHEN and CDR2 is SYDVKM in the germline V gene. The CDR3 sequence: CASSQQGSNQPQHF. DNA of the CDR3: TGTGCCAGCAGTCAGCAGGGTAGCAATCAGCCCCAGCATTTT. Variable domain in full (rest from reference TRBV28 and TRBJ1-5): DVKVTQSSRYLVKRTGEKVFLECVQDMDHENMFWYRQDPGLGLRLIYFSYDVKMKEKGDIPEGYSVSREKKERFSLILESASTNQTSMYLCASSQQGSNQPQHFGDGTRLSIL.

V is TRBV5-1 and J is TRBJ1-1, with 9 bases lining up with TRBD1. V lost 4 bases and J lost 6; bases outside the gene matches: 7. CDR1 is SGHRS, CDR2 YFSETQ, per germline. CDR3 length: 14 residues. The CDR3 region has the DNA TGCGCCAGCAGCCTGGGACAGGGATTTCCTGAAGCTTTCTTT. Its protein product is CASSLGQGFPEAFF.

In this sample, this clone turned up once. The rearrangement links TRBV15 to TRBJ2-7, with 12 bases matching TRBD1. CDR1 LNHNV and CDR2 YYDKDF come from the germline V gene (reference sequence). Losses at the gene ends were 3 bases for V and 1 base for J; bases not matched to a gene: 1. The CDR3 loop spans 15 amino acids. The CDR3 loop reads CATSRGQGASYEQYF. DNA for the CDR3: TGTGCCACCAGCAGGGGACAGGGGGCGTCCTACGAGCAGTACTTC.

V is TRBV5-1 and J is TRBJ2-3, with 8 nucleotides matching TRBD2. The CDR3 consists of 14 residues. The germline V gene has CDR1 SGHRS and CDR2 YFSETQ. V lost 4 bases to trimming and J lost 3 bases; unmatched junction nucleotides: 4. The CDR3 nucleotides read TGCGCCAGCAGCCCGGGGGGGAGAACAGATACGCAGTATTTT. It specifies CASSPGGRTDTQYF.

The chain recombines TRBV4-1 with TRBJ1-6; D gene ambiguous. Germline V gene sequence: CDR1 MGHRA, CDR2 YSYEKL. This CDR3 region has 18 residues. The V end lost 1 base, the J end lost 4 bases, and 17 bases lay between the germline ends. The CDR3 nucleotides are TGCGCCAGCAGCCAAGGATTTAGCGGGAGCTCTTATAATTCACCCCTCCACTTT. Translation: CASSQGFSGSSYNSPLHF.

This clone was seen a single time. The chain recombines TRBV9 with TRBJ1-2; TRBD1 aligns across 9 bases. The V gene end was trimmed by 6 bases and the J gene end by 4 bases; junction bases not matched to a gene: 4. The CDR3 extends over 13 amino acids. Looked up from germline, CDR1 is SGDLS and CDR2 is YYNGEE. CDR3 nucleotide sequence: TGTGCCAGCACCCAGACAGGGGGCTATGGCTACACCTTC. Amino acids: CASTQTGGYGYTF.

The CDR3 sequence: CASSQDDRQGPYGYTF. The CDR3 DNA is TGTGCCAGCAGCCAAGACGACCGACAGGGTCCTTATGGCTACACCTTC. V is TRBV3-1 (or the pseudogene TRBV3-2) and J is TRBJ1-2; 7 bases map to TRBD1. Germline CDR1 reads LGHDT; CDR2 reads YNNKEL (reference sequence). With V trimmed by 0 bases and J by 5 bases, 9 bases remained unmatched. The length of the CDR3 is 16 residues.

This sequence joins TRBV3-1 (or the pseudogene TRBV3-2) and TRBJ1-2; 10 nucleotides align to TRBD1. After removal of 4 bases from V and 2 bases from J, the junction contained 16 bases not matched to a gene. There are 19 residues in the CDR3. From germline, CDR1 is LGHDT and CDR2 YNNKEL (reference sequence). The CDR3 bases are TGTGCCAGCAGCCGACGGGACAGGGGACATAAACTCCTAAACTATGGCTACACCTTC. Protein: CASSRRDRGHKLLNYGYTF.

The rearrangement links TRBV10-3 to TRBJ2-7; 8 positions match TRBD1. Unmatched junction bases numbered 5, after V lost 10 bases and J lost 0 bases. Germline V gene sequence: CDR1 ENHRY, CDR2 SYGVKD. This CDR3 region has 13 residues. CDR3 amino acids: CATRDRSSYEQYV. The CDR3 bases are TGTGCCACCCGGGACAGGAGCTCCTACGAGCAGTACGTC.

The chain uses TRBV5-1 and TRBJ2-1; the match to TRBD2 covers 8 bases. The CDR3 is made up of 15 amino acids. Unmatched junction bases numbered 9, after V lost 3 bases and J lost 7 bases. The V gene's germline CDR1 is SGHRS and CDR2 YFSETQ. CDR3 protein: CASSSVSGVGNEQFF. In DNA, the CDR3 is TGCGCCAGCAGCTCAGTTAGCGGGGTGGGGAATGAGCAGTTCTTC. The full variable domain, with the rest looked up from reference TRBV5-1 and TRBJ2-1, is KAGVTQTPRYLIKTRGQQVTLSCSPISGHRSVSWYQQTPGQGLQFLFEYFSETQRNKGNFPGRFSGRQFSNSRSEMNVSTLELGDSALYLCASSSVSGVGNEQFFGPGTRLTVL.

This clone appeared a single time. The J gene is TRBJ2-7, the V gene TRBV28; maybe TRBD2 (6 bases). Germline V lookup: CDR1 MDHEN, CDR2 SYDVKM. This CDR3 region has 14 residues. Trimming removed 2 bases at V and 0 bases at J, with 8 bases between. CDR3 sequence reads: CASSLAGSSYEQYF. CDR3 in DNA: TGTGCCAGCAGTTTAGCCGGGAGCTCCTACGAGCAGTACTTC.

Note on this clone: The junction does not match germline at one end; this may be a read error. V gene TRBV3-1 (or the pseudogene TRBV3-2) combines with J gene TRBJ2-2; D assignment may be TRBD1 or TRBD2 (5 bases each). This CDR3 has 20 amino acids. The germline V gene has CDR1 LGHDT and CDR2 YNNKEL (reference sequence). As DNA, the CDR3 is TGTGCCAGCAGCCACGACCTAGTGACAGCGACCAGTTCAGAACACCGGGGAGCTGTTTTT. Translation gives CASSHDLVTATSSEHRGAVF.

The gene calls are TRBV14 and TRBJ1-2, with a tentative D call TRBD1 (5 bases). CDR1 and CDR2 (germline): SGHDN, FVKESK. This CDR3 has 16 residues. Between the trimmed V and J ends, which lost 0 bases and 7 bases, there was a span of 18 bases. As DNA, the CDR3 is TGTGCCAGCAGCCAAGACGTGGGGCAGACCTCTATTGGCTACACCTTC. This codes for CASSQDVGQTSIGYTF.

The rearrangement uses TRBV24-1 and TRBJ2-3; D call uncertain. V was clipped by 10 bases and J by 0 bases, with 7 bases between them. From germline, CDR1 is KGHDR and CDR2 SFDVKD. The CDR3 extends over 12 amino acids. The CDR3 bases are TGTGCCACTAGCCCTAGCACAGATACGCAGTATTTT. It encodes CATSPSTDTQYF.

This clone showed up just once. The V call is TRBV28, the J call TRBJ2-5, with 10 bases that match TRBD2. Germline values: CDR1 MDHEN, CDR2 SYDVKM. J gave up 1 base and V 3 bases, and 5 bases lay outside the gene matches. This CDR3 comprises 16 residues. CDR3 sequence reads: CASSFPSGGSQETQYF. In DNA, the CDR3 is TGTGCCAGCAGTTTTCCTAGCGGGGGCTCCCAAGAGACCCAGTACTTC.

The J gene is TRBJ2-1, the V gene TRBV5-1; unclear D gene. CDR3 length: 13 residues. The germline V and J ends were trimmed by 2 bases and 7 bases, with 10 bases remaining between them. CDR1 is SGHRS and CDR2 is YFSETQ in the germline V gene. The CDR3 coding sequence is TGCGCCAGCAGCTTAGGTGCTGGGAATGAGCAGTTCTTC. This gives the protein CASSLGAGNEQFF.

The chain couples TRBV7-9 to TRBJ1-1; D not certain. Germline V gives CDR1 SEHNR, CDR2 FQNEAQ (reference sequence). The CDR3 totals 15 residues. Trimming removed 5 bases at V and 4 bases at J, with 17 bases between. The CDR3 region is CASSPWADTGTEAFF. Here the CDR3 DNA reads TGTGCCAGCAGCCCGTGGGCCGATACGGGCACTGAAGCTTTCTTT.

This clone was seen only once. Other DNA sequences in the same sample also yield this CDR3. The chain joins TRBV3-1 (or the pseudogene TRBV3-2) to TRBJ1-5; D might be TRBD1 (6 bases). This CDR3 contains 13 residues. Germline CDR1 reads LGHDT; CDR2 reads YNNKEL (reference sequence). Trimming removed 5 bases at V and 6 bases at J, with 11 bases between. The CDR3 DNA sequence: TGTGCCAGCAGCTTAAGGGGGGGTCAGCCCCAGCATTTT. Its protein product is CASSLRGGQPQHF.

The gene calls are TRBV5-1 and TRBJ1-6; 7 positions agree with TRBD1. The CDR3 has 14 amino acids. CDR1 SGHRS and CDR2 YFSETQ come from the germline V gene. Trimming at V came to 4 bases and at J to 7 bases, leaving 5 bases not matched to a gene. CDR3 amino acids: CASSGGQLNSPLHF. CDR3 bases: TGCGCCAGCAGCGGGGGACAGTTAAATTCACCCCTCCACTTT.

This sequence joins TRBV5-1 and TRBJ2-7, with D hard to call. Per germline, CDR1 SGHRS and CDR2 YFSETQ. This CDR3 has 15 residues. The germline V and J ends were trimmed by 4 bases and 7 bases, with 21 bases remaining between them. The CDR3 protein is CASSPDPAGPEEQYF. DNA for the CDR3: TGCGCCAGCAGCCCGGACCCTGCTGGACCTGAGGAGCAGTACTTC.

The chain has TRBV5-1 and TRBJ1-5; D possibly corresponds to TRBD1 (5 bases). The V end lost 0 bases, the J end lost 4 bases, and 11 bases lay between the germline ends. CDR3 size: 15 residues. Germline assignment: CDR1 SGHRS and CDR2 YFSETQ. The CDR3: CASSLGGRLNQPQHF. As DNA, the CDR3 is TGCGCCAGCAGCTTGGGGGGCAGGCTAAATCAGCCCCAGCATTTT.

The genes are TRBV14 and TRBJ1-6, with D unclear. The CDR3 is 13 amino acids. Trimming cost V 5 bases and J 7 bases, with 9 bases left between them. CDR1 and CDR2 (germline): SGHDN, FVKESK. The CDR3 region has the DNA TGTGCCAGCAGCTCGAACCGAAATTCACCCCTCCACTTT. Translated, it gives CASSSNRNSPLHF.